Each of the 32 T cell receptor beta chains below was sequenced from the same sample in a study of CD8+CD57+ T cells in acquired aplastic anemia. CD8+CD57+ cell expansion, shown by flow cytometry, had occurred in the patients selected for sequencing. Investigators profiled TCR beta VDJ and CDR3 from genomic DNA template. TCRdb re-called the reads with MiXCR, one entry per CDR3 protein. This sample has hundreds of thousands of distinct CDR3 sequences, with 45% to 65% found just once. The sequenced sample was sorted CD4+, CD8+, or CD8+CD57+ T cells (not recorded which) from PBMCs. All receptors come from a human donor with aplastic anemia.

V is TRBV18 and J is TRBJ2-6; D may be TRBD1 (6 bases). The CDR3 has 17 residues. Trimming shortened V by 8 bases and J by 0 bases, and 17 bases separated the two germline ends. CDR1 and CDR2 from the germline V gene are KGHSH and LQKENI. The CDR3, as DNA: TGTGCCAGCCCGAATCGGGACACCAGCTCTGGGGCCAACGTCCTGACTTTC. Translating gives CASPNRDTSSGANVLTF.

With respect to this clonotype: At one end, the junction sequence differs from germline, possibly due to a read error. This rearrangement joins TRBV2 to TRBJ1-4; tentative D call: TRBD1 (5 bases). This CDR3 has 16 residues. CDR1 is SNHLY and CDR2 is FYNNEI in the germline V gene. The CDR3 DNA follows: TGTGCCAGCAGTTTATCGTTCGGGACTACTAAGGAAAAACTGTTTTTT. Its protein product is CASSLSFGTTKEKLFF. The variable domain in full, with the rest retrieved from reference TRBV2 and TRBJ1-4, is EPEVTQTPSHQVTQMGQEVILRCVPISNHLYFYWYRQILGQKVEFLVSFYNNEISEKSEIFDDQFSVERPDGSNFTLKIRSTKLEDSAMYFCASSLSFGTTKEKLFFGSGTQLSVL.

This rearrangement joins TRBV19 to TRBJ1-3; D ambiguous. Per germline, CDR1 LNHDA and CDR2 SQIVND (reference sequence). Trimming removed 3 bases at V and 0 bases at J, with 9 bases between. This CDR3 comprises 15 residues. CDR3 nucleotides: TGTGCCAGTAGTATCCGGCTGAGCTCTGGAAACACCATATATTTT. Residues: CASSIRLSSGNTIYF.

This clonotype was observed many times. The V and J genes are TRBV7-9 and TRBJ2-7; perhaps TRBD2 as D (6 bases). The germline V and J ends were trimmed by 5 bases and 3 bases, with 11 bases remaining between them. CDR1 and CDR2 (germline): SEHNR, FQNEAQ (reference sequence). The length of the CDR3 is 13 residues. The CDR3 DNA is TGTGCCAGCAGCGCCGGGACTTTCTACGAGCAGTACTTC. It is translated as CASSAGTFYEQYF.

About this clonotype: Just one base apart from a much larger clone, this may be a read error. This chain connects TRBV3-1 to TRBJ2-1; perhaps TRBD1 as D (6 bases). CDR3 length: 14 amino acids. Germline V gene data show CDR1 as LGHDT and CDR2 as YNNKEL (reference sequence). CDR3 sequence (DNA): TGTGCCAGCAGCCAAGGTACGAGGGACAATGAGCAGATCTTC. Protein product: CASSQGTRDNEQIF.

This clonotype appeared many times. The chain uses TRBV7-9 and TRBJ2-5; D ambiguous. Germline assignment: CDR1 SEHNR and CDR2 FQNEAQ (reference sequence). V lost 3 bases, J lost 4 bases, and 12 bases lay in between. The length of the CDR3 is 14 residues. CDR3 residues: CASSFRQEGETQYF. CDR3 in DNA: TGTGCCAGCAGCTTCAGACAAGAAGGAGAGACCCAGTACTTC.

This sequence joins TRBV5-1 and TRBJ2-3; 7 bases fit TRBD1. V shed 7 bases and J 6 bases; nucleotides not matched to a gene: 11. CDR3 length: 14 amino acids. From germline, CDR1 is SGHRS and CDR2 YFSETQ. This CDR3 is CASGQDRPDDTQYF. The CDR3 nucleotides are TGCGCCAGCGGACAGGACAGGCCCGACGATACGCAGTATTTT.

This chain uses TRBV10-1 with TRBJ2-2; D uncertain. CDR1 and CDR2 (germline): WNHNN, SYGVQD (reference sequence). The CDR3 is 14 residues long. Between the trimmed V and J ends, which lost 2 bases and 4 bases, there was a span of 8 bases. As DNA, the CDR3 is TGCGCCAGCAGTGAGATCTCTCTCACCGGGGAGCTGTTTTTT. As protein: CASSEISLTGELFF.

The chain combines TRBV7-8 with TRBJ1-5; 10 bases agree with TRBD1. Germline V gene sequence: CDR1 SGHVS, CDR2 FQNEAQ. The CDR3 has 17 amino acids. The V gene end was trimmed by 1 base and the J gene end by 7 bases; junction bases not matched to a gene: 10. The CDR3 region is CASSLEWVPGQGQPQHF. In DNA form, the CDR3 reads TGTGCCAGCAGCTTAGAGTGGGTCCCGGGACAGGGGCAGCCCCAGCATTTT. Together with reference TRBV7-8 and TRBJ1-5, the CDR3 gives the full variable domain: GAGVSQSPRYKVAKRGQDVALRCDPISGHVSLFWYQQALGQGPEFLTYFQNEAQLDKSGLPSDRFFAERPEGSVSTLKIQRTQQEDSAVYLCASSLEWVPGQGQPQHFGDGTRLSIL.

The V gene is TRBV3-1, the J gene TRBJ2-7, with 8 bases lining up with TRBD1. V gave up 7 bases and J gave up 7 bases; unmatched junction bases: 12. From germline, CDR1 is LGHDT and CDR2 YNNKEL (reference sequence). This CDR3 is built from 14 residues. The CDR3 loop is CASTRDRRLGEQYF. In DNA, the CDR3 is TGTGCCAGCACCCGGGACAGGAGGTTGGGGGAGCAGTACTTC.

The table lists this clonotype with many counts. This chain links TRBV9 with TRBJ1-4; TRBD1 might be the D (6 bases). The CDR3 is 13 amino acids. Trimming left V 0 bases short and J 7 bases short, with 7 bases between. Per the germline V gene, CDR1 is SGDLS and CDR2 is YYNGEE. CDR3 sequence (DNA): TGTGCCAGCAGCGTAGTAGGGGGTGAAAAACTGTTTTTT. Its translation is CASSVVGGEKLFF.

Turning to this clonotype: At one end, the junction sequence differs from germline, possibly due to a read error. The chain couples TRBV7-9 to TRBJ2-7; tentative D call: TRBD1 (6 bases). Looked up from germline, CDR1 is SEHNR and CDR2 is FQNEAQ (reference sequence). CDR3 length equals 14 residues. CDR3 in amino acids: CASSLEQGMYEQYF. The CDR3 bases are TGTGCCAGCAGTTTAGAACAGGGCATGTACGAGCAGTACTTC.

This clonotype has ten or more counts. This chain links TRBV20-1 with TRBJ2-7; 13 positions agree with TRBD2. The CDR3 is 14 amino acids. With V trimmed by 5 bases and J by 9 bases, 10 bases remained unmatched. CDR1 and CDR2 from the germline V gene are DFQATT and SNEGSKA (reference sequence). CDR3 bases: TGCAGTGCTTTTCGGACTAGCGGGAGTAGTGGGCAGTACTTC. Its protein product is CSAFRTSGSSGQYF.

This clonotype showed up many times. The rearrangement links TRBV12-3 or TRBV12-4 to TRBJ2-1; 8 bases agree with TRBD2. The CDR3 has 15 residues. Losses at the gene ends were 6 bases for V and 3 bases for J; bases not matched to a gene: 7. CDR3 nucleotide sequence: TGTGCCAGCAGCCCAAGCGGGAGAGTCTACAATGAGCAGTTCTTC. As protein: CASSPSGRVYNEQFF.

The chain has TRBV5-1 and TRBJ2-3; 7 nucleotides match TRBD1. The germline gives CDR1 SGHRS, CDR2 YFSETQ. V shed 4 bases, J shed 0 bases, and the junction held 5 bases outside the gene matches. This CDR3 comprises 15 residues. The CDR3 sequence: CASSLQGVSTDTQYF. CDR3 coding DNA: TGCGCCAGCAGCCTCCAGGGGGTTAGCACAGATACGCAGTATTTT.

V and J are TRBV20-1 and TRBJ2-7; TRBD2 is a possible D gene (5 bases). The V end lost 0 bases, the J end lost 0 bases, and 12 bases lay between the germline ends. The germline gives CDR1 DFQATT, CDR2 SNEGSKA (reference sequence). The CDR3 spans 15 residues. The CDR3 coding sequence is TGCAGTGCTAGAGATCCCAGCGGTTTCTCCTACGAGCAGTACTTC. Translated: CSARDPSGFSYEQYF.

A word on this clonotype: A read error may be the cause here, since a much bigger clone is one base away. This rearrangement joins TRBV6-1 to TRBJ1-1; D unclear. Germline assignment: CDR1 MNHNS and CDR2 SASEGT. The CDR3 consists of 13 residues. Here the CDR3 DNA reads TGTGCCAGCAGTGAAGCGCAGAGCACTGAAGCTCTCTTT. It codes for CASSEAQSTEALF.

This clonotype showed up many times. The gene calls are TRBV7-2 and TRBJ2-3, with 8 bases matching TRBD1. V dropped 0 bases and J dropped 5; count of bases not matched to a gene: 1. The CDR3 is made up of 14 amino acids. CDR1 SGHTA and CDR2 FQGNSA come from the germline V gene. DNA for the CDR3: TGTGCCAGCAGCTTAGCGACAGGGGTAGATACGCAGTATTTT. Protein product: CASSLATGVDTQYF.

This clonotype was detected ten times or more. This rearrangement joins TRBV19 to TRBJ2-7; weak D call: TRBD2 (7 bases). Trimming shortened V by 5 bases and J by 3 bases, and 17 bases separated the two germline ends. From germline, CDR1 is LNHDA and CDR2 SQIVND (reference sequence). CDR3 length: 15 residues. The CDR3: CASSPWGGQGYEQYF. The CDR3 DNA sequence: TGTGCCAGTAGTCCATGGGGGGGCCAGGGCTACGAGCAGTACTTC.

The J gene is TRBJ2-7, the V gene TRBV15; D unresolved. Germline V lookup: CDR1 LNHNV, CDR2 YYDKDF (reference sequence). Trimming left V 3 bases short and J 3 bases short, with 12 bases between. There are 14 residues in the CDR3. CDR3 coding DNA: TGTGCCACCAGCAGCGGCATGGCAAGCTACGAGCAGTACTTC. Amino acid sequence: CATSSGMASYEQYF.

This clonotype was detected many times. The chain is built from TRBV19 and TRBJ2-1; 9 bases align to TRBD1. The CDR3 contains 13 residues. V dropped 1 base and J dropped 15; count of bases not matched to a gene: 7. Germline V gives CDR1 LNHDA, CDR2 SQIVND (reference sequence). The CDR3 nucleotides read TGTGCCAGTAGTATAGCGGAACAGGGGGCGACGTTCTTC. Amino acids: CASSIAEQGATFF.

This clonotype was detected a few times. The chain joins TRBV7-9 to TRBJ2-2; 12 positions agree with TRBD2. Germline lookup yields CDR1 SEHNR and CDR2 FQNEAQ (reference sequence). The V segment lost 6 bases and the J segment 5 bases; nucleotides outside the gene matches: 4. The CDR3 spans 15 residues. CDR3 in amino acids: CASRLLAGGTGELFF. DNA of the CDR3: TGTGCCAGCAGGCTTCTAGCGGGAGGGACCGGGGAGCTGTTTTTT.

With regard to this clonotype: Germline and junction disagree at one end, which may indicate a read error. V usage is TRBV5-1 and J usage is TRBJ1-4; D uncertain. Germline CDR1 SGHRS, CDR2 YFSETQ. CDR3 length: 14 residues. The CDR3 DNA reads TGCGCCAGCAAGGCTGGAGGGTTCGATGAAAAACTGGTTTTT. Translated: CASKAGGFDEKLVF.

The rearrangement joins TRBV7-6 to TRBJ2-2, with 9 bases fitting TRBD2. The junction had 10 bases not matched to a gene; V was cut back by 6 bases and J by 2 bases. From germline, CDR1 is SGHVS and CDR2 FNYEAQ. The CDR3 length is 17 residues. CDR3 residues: CASSHKRTSDNTGELFF. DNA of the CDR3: TGTGCCAGCAGTCACAAACGGACTAGCGACAACACCGGGGAGCTGTTTTTT.

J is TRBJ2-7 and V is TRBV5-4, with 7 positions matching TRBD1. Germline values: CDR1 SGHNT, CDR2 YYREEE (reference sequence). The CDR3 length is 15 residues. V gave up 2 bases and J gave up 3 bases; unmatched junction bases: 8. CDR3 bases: TGTGCCAGCAGCTTCCGGGACAGCTCAGACTACGAGCAGTACTTC. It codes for CASSFRDSSDYEQYF.

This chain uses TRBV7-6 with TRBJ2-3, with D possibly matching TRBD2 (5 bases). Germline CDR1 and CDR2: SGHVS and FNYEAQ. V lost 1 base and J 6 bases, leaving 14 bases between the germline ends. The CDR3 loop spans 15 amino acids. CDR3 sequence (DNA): TGTGCCAGCAGCTTAGAGGCTAGCCCAGCTGATACGCAGTATTTT. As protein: CASSLEASPADTQYF.

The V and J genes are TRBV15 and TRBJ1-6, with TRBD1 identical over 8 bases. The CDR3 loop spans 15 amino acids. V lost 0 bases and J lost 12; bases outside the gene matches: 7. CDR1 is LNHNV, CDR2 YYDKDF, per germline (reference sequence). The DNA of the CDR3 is TGTGCCACCAGCAGAGATGGACAGGGAAACCGACCCCTCCACTTT. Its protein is CATSRDGQGNRPLHF.

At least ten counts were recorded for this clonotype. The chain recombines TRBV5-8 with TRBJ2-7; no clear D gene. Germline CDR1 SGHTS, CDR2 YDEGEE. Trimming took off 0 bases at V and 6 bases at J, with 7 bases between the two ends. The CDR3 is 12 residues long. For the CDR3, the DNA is TGTGCCAGCAGCTTGGACAATGGCGAGCAGTACTTC. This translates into CASSLDNGEQYF. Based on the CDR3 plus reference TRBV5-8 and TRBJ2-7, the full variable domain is EAGVTQSPTHLIKTRGQQATLRCSPISGHTSVYWYQQALGLGLQFLLWYDEGEERNRGNFPPRFSGRQFPNYSSELNVNALELEDSALYLCASSLDNGEQYFGPGTRLTVT.

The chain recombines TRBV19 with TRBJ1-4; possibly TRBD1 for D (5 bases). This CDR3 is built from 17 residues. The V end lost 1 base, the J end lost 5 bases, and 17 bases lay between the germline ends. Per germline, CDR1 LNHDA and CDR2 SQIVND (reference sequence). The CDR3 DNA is TGTGCCAGTAGTATAGCCGCGGGACTCATCTACAATGAAAAACTGTTTTTT. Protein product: CASSIAAGLIYNEKLFF.

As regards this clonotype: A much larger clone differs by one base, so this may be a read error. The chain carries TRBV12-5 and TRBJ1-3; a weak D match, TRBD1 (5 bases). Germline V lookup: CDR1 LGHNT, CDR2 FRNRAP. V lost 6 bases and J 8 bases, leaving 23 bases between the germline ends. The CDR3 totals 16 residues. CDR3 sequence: CASGPDGGRILDTIYF. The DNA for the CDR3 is TGTGCTAGTGGCCCGGACGGGGGGAGAATATTGGACACCATATATTTT. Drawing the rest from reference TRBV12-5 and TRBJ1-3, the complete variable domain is DARVTQTPRHKVTEMGQEVTMRCQPILGHNTVFWYRQTMMQGLELLAYFRNRAPLDDSGMPKDRFSAEMPDATLATLKIQPSEPRDSAVYFCASGPDGGRILDTIYFGEGSWLTVV.

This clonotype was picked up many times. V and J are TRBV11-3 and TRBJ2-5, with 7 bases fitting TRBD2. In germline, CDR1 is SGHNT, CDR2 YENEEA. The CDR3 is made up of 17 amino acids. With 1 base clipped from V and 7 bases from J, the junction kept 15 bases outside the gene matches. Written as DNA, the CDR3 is TGTGCCAGCAGCTTAGTTAGGTCAGGCGGGAGCCTGTGGACCCAGTACTTC. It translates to CASSLVRSGGSLWTQYF. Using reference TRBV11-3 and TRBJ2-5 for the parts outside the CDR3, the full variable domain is EAGVVQSPRYKIIEKKQPVAFWCNPISGHNTLYWYLQNLGQGPELLIRYENEEAVDDSQLPKDRFSAERLKGVDSTLKIQPAELGDSAVYLCASSLVRSGGSLWTQYFGPGTRLLVL.

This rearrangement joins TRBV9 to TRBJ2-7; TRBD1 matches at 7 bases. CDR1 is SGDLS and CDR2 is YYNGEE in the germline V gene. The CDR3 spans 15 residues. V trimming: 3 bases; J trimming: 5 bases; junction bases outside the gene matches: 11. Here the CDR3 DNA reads TGTGCCAGCAGCGCAGGGGCCGACAGGGTTGACGAGCAGTACTTC. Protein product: CASSAGADRVDEQYF.